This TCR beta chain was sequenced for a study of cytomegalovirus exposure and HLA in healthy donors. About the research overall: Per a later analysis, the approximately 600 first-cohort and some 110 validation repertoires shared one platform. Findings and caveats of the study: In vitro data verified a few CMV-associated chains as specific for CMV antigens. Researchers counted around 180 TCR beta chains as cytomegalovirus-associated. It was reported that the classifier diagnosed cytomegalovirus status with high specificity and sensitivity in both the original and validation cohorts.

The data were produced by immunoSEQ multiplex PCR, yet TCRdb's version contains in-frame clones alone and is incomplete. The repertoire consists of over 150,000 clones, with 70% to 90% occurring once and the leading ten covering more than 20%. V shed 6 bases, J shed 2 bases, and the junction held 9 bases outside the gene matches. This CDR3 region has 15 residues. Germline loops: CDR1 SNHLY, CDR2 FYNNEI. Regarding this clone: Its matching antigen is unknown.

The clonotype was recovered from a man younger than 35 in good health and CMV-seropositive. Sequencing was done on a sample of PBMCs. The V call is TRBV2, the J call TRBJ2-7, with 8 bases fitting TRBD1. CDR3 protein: CASRPRDRGAYEQYF. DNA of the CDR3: TGTGCCAGCAGGCCGAGAGACAGGGGAGCCTACGAGCAGTACTTC.